This T cell receptor (beta chain) was recovered during a study of T cells in Graves' hyperthyroidism and ophthalmopathy. V lost 2 bases and J 5 bases, leaving 9 bases between the germline ends. The CDR3 runs to 13 residues. Germline lookup yields CDR1 LNHDA and CDR2 SQIVND (reference sequence). In this sample, this clonotype turned up a few times. The TCR beta CDR3 regions underwent amplification using RNA transcripts as the source. TCR CDR3 underwent first-round RT-PCR with the HTBI primer set. One entry per CDR3 protein, called by TCRdb with MiXCR from the multiplex PCR reads. The sample holds around 400,000 distinct CDR3 sequences, around a sixth seen once.

The sequence derives from a woman aged 18-30 years with Graves' hyperthyroidism that later progressed to Graves' ophthalmopathy. This chain joins TRBV19 and TRBJ2-5, with D hard to call. Sequenced input: blood. Written as DNA, the CDR3 is TGTGCCAGTAGTATAAGGCACGCGGAGACCCAGTACTTC. Residues: CASSIRHAETQYF.